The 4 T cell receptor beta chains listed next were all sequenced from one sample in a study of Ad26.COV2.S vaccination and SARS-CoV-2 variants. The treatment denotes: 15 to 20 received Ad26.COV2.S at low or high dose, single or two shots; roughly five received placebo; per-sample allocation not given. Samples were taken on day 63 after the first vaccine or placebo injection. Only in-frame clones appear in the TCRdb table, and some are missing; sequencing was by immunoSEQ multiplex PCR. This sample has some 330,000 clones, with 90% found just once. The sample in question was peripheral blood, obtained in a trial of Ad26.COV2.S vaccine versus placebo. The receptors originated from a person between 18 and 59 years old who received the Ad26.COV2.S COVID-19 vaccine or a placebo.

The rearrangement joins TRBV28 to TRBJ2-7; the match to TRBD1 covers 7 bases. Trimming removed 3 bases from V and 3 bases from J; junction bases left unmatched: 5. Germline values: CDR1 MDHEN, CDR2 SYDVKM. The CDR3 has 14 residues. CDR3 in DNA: TGTGCCAGCAGTTTCGACAGGGTGAGCTACGAGCAGTACTTC. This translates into CASSFDRVSYEQYF.

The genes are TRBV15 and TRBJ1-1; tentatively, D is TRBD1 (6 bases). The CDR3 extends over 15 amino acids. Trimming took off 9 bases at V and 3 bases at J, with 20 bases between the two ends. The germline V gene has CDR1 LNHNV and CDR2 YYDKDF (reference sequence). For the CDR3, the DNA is TGTGCCACTATACCGACAATTAGGACAGACACTGAAGCTTTCTTT. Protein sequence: CATIPTIRTDTEAFF.

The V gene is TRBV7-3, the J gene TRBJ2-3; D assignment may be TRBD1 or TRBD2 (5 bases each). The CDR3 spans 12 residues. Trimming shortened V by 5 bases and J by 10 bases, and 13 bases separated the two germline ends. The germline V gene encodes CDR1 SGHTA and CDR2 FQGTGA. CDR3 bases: TGTGCCAGCAGCCCTGGGGGACGGGCGCAGTATTTT. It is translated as CASSPGGRAQYF.

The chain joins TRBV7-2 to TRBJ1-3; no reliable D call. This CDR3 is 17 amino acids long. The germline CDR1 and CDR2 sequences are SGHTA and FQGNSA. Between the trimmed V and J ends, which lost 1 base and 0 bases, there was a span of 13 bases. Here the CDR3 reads CASSLVGQTYSGNTIYF. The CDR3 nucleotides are TGTGCCAGCAGCTTAGTTGGTCAGACCTACTCTGGAAACACCATATATTTT.